A selection of T cell receptor beta chains follows, all from one sample in a study of control samples from healthy donors and cancer patients. Produced via immunoSEQ multiplex PCR; TCRdb's table is partial and in-frame only. The sample lists about 150,000 clones, around 94% seen once, with 12% to 15% in the top ten. Sequencing was carried out using PBMCs. The receptors here all came from a man between 60 and 75 years old with colorectal cancer. Each CDR3 is given with its conserved first and last residue. The D gene is left open where the match is weak. The size of a clone is reported for some rows only, either as once, few or many, or as a class for expanded clones.

v_gene	j_gene	len	d_gene	abundance	CDR3nt	CDR3aa
TRBV19	TRBJ1-6	16	.	.	TGTGCCAGTAGTAGGGACGGCAACTCCTATAATTCACCCCTCCACTTT	CASSRDGNSYNSPLHF
TRBV6-5	TRBJ1-4	14	.	.	TGTGCCAGCAGTTACTCCGGGGCAGGGGAAAAACTGTTTTTT	CASSYSGAGEKLFF
TRBV7-9	TRBJ1-1	12	.	.	TGTGCCAGCAGCGTACTACAGAGTGAAGCTTTCTTT	CASSVLQSEAFF
TRBV19	TRBJ1-5	13	.	once	TGTGCCAGCACCGAGGGCGGCAATCAGCCCCAGCATTTT	CASTEGGNQPQHF
TRBV2	TRBJ2-4	15	TRBD1	.	TGTGCCAGCAGTGGACAGGGGGCCACCAAAAACATTCAGTACTTC	CASSGQGATKNIQYF
TRBV5-8	TRBJ2-1	13	TRBD2	.	TGTGCCAGCAGCCCCGGGTGGGGGGGTGAGCAGTTCTTC	CASSPGWGGEQFF
TRBV19	TRBJ1-4	15	.	once	TGTGCCAGTAGGTCTTCCAGGGCTGCTAATGAAAAACTGTTTTTT	CASRSSRAANEKLFF
TRBV11-2	TRBJ2-1	12	.	.	TGTGCCAGCAGCCAATACAACAATGAGCAGTTCTTC	CASSQYNNEQFF
TRBV11-2	TRBJ1-2	15	.	.	TGTGCCAGCAGCTCCCTCCGTGGGATTAACTATGGCTACACCTTC	CASSSLRGINYGYTF
TRBV5-1	TRBJ2-6	18	.	.	TGCGCCAGCAGCTTGGGGCAGGGTATATCCACTGGGGCCAACGTCCTGACTTTC	CASSLGQGISTGANVLTF
TRBV5-1	TRBJ2-7	15	.	.	TGCGCCAGCAGCTTGTTGGCAGGAACCTCCTACGAGCAGTACTTC	CASSLLAGTSYEQYF
TRBV7-9	TRBJ2-7	11	.	.	TGTGCCAGCAGCCCTGATTACGAGCAGTACTTC	CASSPDYEQYF
TRBV30	TRBJ1-1	13	TRBD1	.	TGTGCCTGGAGTTCCACAGGGGGGACTGAAGCTTTCTTT	CAWSSTGGTEAFF
TRBV28	TRBJ1-4	15	.	.	TGTGCCAGCGGTGGGATCCTTGCAACTAATGAAAAACTGTTTTTT	CASGGILATNEKLFF
TRBV19	TRBJ1-4	15	.	.	TGTGCCAGTAGTATTCCGGCCCCTCCGAATGAAAAACTGTTTTTT	CASSIPAPPNEKLFF
TRBV6-5	TRBJ1-4	13	.	.	TGTGCCAGCAGGGGCACCAATAATGAAAAACTGTTTTTT	CASRGTNNEKLFF
TRBV5-1	TRBJ2-5	14	.	.	TGCGCCAGCAGCTTGGATGGGGTTCGAGAGACCCAGTACTTC	CASSLDGVRETQYF
TRBV19	TRBJ1-1	17	TRBD1	.	TGTGCCAGTAGTAGTAAAACAGGGGCTACCGGGAAGGCTGAAGCTTTCTTT	CASSSKTGATGKAEAFF
TRBV19	TRBJ1-2	15	.	.	TGTGCCAGTAGTATACCGACGGGGTTAGGATATGGCTACACCTTC	CASSIPTGLGYGYTF
TRBV28	TRBJ1-4	16	TRBD1	.	TGTGCCAGCAGTTTATCTTGGACAGGGGCGGGAGAAAAACTGTTTTTT	CASSLSWTGAGEKLFF
TRBV7-6	TRBJ2-1	17	TRBD2	.	TGTGCCAGCAGCCCCGGTCGGACTAGCGGGGGGGCCAATGAGCAGTTCTTC	CASSPGRTSGGANEQFF
TRBV5-1	TRBJ2-5	12	.	.	TGCGCCAGCAGCTTGTACCAAGAGACCCAGTACTTC	CASSLYQETQYF
TRBV6-5	TRBJ1-2	12	.	.	TGTGCCAGCAGTTACTCATCAGAGGGGATCGCCTTC	CASSYSSEGIAF
TRBV3-1/TRBV3-2	TRBJ1-1	14	.	.	TGTGCCAGCAGCCAAGAAGGCGGGAACACTGAAGCTTTCTTT	CASSQEGGNTEAFF
TRBV29-1	TRBJ1-2	14	.	.	TGCAGCGTTGAAGGGACCAGGGGAGTCCATGGCTACACCTTC	CSVEGTRGVHGYTF
TRBV5-1	TRBJ2-5	13	.	.	TGCGCCAGCAGCGTGAACAGGGTGGAGACCCAGTACTTC	CASSVNRVETQYF
TRBV10-1	TRBJ2-7	13	.	few	TGCGCCAGCAGTGAGGACGGCTCCTACGAGCAGTACTTC	CASSEDGSYEQYF
TRBV4-3	TRBJ1-2	14	TRBD1	.	TGCGCCAGCAGCCCGGACAGGGGCAACTATGGCTACACCTTC	CASSPDRGNYGYTF
TRBV3-1/TRBV3-2	TRBJ1-5	16	.	.	TGTGCCAGCAGCCAAGCCGGAGCAGGGATCAATCAGCCCCAGCATTTT	CASSQAGAGINQPQHF
TRBV3-1/TRBV3-2	TRBJ2-3	17	TRBD1	.	TGTGCCAGCAGCCAAGATCTTGCAGGACAGGGATTGTATACGCAGTATTTT	CASSQDLAGQGLYTQYF
TRBV27	TRBJ1-2	13	.	.	TGTGCCAGCAGTGACGCCTCTAACTATGGCTACACCTTC	CASSDASNYGYTF
TRBV7-2	TRBJ2-5	15	.	.	TGTGCCAGCAGCTTAGTAGGGGGGGCGGTCGAGACCCAGTACTTC	CASSLVGGAVETQYF
TRBV5-1	TRBJ1-1	14	TRBD1	once	TGCGCCAGCAGTACGACAGGGATGAACACTGAAGCTTTCTTT	CASSTTGMNTEAFF
TRBV10-1	TRBJ2-3	15	TRBD2	.	TGCGCCAGCAGCCCCAGCGGGGAGAGCACAGATACGCAGTATTTT	CASSPSGESTDTQYF
TRBV30	TRBJ1-5	15	.	.	TGTGCCTGGACCTCTGCGGGACTCGCCCGGAGGCCCCAGCATTTT	CAWTSAGLARRPQHF
TRBV28	TRBJ1-4	12	.	.	TGTGCCAGCAGTTTAGGAGGCGAAAAACTGTTTTTT	CASSLGGEKLFF
TRBV18	TRBJ1-1	15	TRBD1	.	TGTGCCAGCTCACCCAACCGGGACAGGAACACTGAAGCTTTCTTT	CASSPNRDRNTEAFF
TRBV21-1	TRBJ1-1	14	.	.	TGTGCCAGCAGCAAGTTCGGGGGGGCCAGGTGGGCTTTCTTT	CASSKFGGARWAFF
TRBV7-2	TRBJ2-3	16	TRBD2	.	TGTGCCAGCAGTCGGACTAGCGGGGGGGTATCGGATACGCAGTATTTT	CASSRTSGGVSDTQYF
TRBV19	TRBJ1-5	17	TRBD1	.	TGTGCCAGTAGTATAGATCGCGGGACAGGGGGCAGTCAGCCCCAGCATTTT	CASSIDRGTGGSQPQHF
TRBV5-1	TRBJ2-6	14	.	once	TGCGCCAGCAGCTTGGACTCTGGGGCCAACGTCCTGACTTTC	CASSLDSGANVLTF
TRBV28	TRBJ1-5	16	.	.	TGTGCCAGCAGTTTAGAGAGGGTCCGGGGGGCCGGGCCCCAGCATTTT	CASSLERVRGAGPQHF
TRBV11-2	TRBJ1-1	13	.	.	TGTGCCAGCAGCCGGGGGGGTGGAACTGAAGCTTTCTTT	CASSRGGGTEAFF